The clone carrying this T cell receptor (beta chain) was seen a single time. The source of the sample is a study of OX40 agonist ivuxolimab in advanced cancers. Study details: Three patients had partial responses: one hepatocellular carcinoma, two cutaneous melanoma.

The table came from immunoSEQ multiplex PCR; TCRdb's copy has only in-frame clones and leaves some out. This sample yields about 65,000 clones, of which roughly 87% are seen a single time; 0.38% belongs to the top ten. The trim removed 6 bases at V and 7 bases at J, leaving 11 bases unmatched. Per germline, CDR1 SGHTA and CDR2 FQGNSA. The CDR3 is 14 amino acids. The starting material was CD4+ or CD8+ T cells sorted from blood, obtained in a trial of the OX40 agonist ivuxolimab. The genes are TRBV7-2 and TRBJ1-1, with 7 bases lining up with TRBD1. This TCR was sampled from an adult with an advanced solid tumor such as melanoma, head and neck, liver or kidney cancer. The CDR3 DNA follows: TGTGCCAGCAGTCCCAGAGGGCAGGGGGTTGAAGCTTTCTTT. It specifies CASSPRGQGVEAFF.